This T cell receptor beta chain was documented in a study of post-analysis software for immune sequencing data. Unique molecular identifiers tagged the TCR beta cDNA libraries. TCRdb recomputed calls from the PCR reads with MiXCR, one row per CDR3 protein. The data contain almost 700,000 distinct CDR3 sequences, 59% of them singletons. This clonotype was seen only a few times. Antigen: not known. This CDR3 is 12 amino acids long. Trimming stripped 3 bases from V and 6 bases from J, with 9 bases between. Germline V gene lookup returns CDR1 MNHEY and CDR2 SVGAGI. General study findings and limits: Compared with controls, patients had more of about 5 TRBV segments, including TRBV5-6, TRBV5-1 and TRBV20-1.

The sample was blood. This chain links TRBV6-5 with TRBJ2-7; D may be TRBD2 (5 bases). This TCR came from a girl aged 2 to 9 with multiple sclerosis. CDR3: CASSYRGAEQYF. In nucleotides, the CDR3 is TGTGCCAGCAGTTATCGGGGAGCCGAGCAGTACTTC.